The entry below gives a single TCR beta chain sequence along with its context. What it recognizes is unknown. Without the conserved terminal phenylalanine or tryptophan, this CDR3 likely stems from a read error. The DNA is omitted, as the CDR3 cannot be located on it reliably, and the CDR3 follows TCRdb's listing. The data are from a study of CD8 T cells in ankylosing spondylitis. Findings and caveats of the study: Within matched ankylosing spondylitis synovial fluid, disease-linked clones were reportedly significantly enriched. Disease-linked clones proved CD8+ and comparatively uncommon in peripheral blood. A TCR beta motif made of several highly homologous variants seemed typical of ankylosing spondylitis blood.

The CDR3 comprises 15 residues, both ends counted. TCRdb ran MiXCR on the 5' RACE reads and lists one entry per CDR3 protein. This sample carries more than 10,000 distinct CDR3 sequences, around 2.8% of them seen once, and the ten largest clones take around 10%. The V gene is TRBV5-3, the J gene TRBJ2-5; the table gives TRBD2 as D, unverified against the DNA. TRBV5-3 carries the ORF label, with uncertain function. The specimen sequenced was blood, either unsorted or a sorted T cell fraction (not recorded which). This sequence originates from a male donor with ankylosing spondylitis or in good health (not recorded which). CDR3 region: CASSLAPTRRETGNL.